Listed here are 29 T cell receptor beta chains from one sample, sequenced in a study of cytomegalovirus exposure and HLA in healthy donors. PCR used 60 Vbeta primers and 13 Jbeta primers. Method: immunoSEQ multiplex PCR; TCRdb's copy keeps in-frame clones and lacks some. Of about 180,000 clones listed, approximately 82% are singletons. The source material was PBMCs. Receptors originate from a young woman in good health and CMV-seronegative.

V is TRBV7-2 and J is TRBJ1-1, with no clear D. In germline, CDR1 is SGHTA, CDR2 FQGNSA. Trimming stripped 1 base from V and 0 bases from J, with 6 bases between. CDR3 size: 14 residues. The CDR3 here is CASSLGHMNTEAFF. In nucleotides, the CDR3 is TGTGCCAGCAGCTTAGGACACATGAACACTGAAGCTTTCTTT.

The chain combines TRBV6-1 with TRBJ2-1; 8 bases line up with TRBD2. With 4 bases clipped from V and 0 bases from J, the junction kept 17 bases outside the gene matches. This CDR3 spans 20 amino acids. Germline V gives CDR1 MNHNS, CDR2 SASEGT. As DNA, the CDR3 is TGTGCCAGCAGTGCCGGGAGTAGCGGGGATGGGCGGAGCTCCTACAATGAGCAGTTCTTC. This sequence encodes CASSAGSSGDGRSSYNEQFF.

This chain connects TRBV10-3 to TRBJ1-1, with D maybe TRBD1 (5 bases). The germline V gene encodes CDR1 ENHRY and CDR2 SYGVKD. The germline V and J ends were trimmed by 4 bases and 1 base, with 16 bases remaining between them. There are 16 residues in the CDR3. The chain's CDR3 is CAISGGTGTENTEAFF. The DNA of the CDR3 is TGTGCCATCAGTGGGGGCACAGGAACCGAGAACACTGAAGCTTTCTTT.

The chain links TRBV2 to TRBJ2-7, with 13 bases fitting TRBD2. This CDR3 comprises 14 residues. From germline, CDR1 is SNHLY and CDR2 FYNNEI. The V gene end was trimmed by 6 bases and the J gene end by 5 bases; junction bases not matched to a gene: 4. CDR3 region: CASSWTSGRDEQYF. Written as DNA, the CDR3 is TGTGCCAGCAGCTGGACTAGCGGGAGAGACGAGCAGTACTTC.

This clone has just a few counts. The rearrangement joins TRBV7-6 to TRBJ2-7; 11 nucleotides align to TRBD1. The CDR3 runs to 15 residues. The J segment lost 0 bases and the V segment lost 5 bases, leaving 3 bases of the junction unmatched. Looked up from germline, CDR1 is SGHVS and CDR2 is FNYEAQ. The CDR3: CASSRGQGASYEQYF. The CDR3 nucleotides read TGTGCCAGCAGCCGCGGACAGGGGGCCTCCTACGAGCAGTACTTC.

This chain uses TRBV27 with TRBJ1-2, with unresolved D. Trimming took 5 bases from V and 4 from J, leaving 23 bases between them. Germline lookup yields CDR1 MNHEY and CDR2 SMNVEV (reference sequence). The CDR3 sequence is 17 residues long. CDR3: CASSTEKKPTPFYGYTF. In nucleotides, the CDR3 is TGTGCCAGCAGTACCGAAAAAAAACCCACACCCTTCTATGGCTACACCTTC.

This clone was counted a few times. A junction end diverges from the germline sequence, so it may reflect a read error. The chain employs TRBV2 and TRBJ2-6; D may be TRBD1 (5 bases). Germline CDR1 is SNHLY and CDR2 is FYNNEI. This CDR3 is 16 amino acids long. The CDR3 region is CASSVRRQAGANGLTF. The CDR3 bases are TGTGCCAGCAGTGTTCGGCGGCAGGCTGGGGCCAACGGCCTGACTTTC.

This clone has only a few counts. This chain uses TRBV30 with TRBJ1-1; possibly TRBD1 for D (6 bases). Germline V gene lookup returns CDR1 GTSNPN and CDR2 SVGIG (reference sequence). The length of the CDR3 is 12 residues. V was cut by 3 bases and J by 5 bases, with 10 bases left in between. The CDR3 spells CAWRDSGTEAFF. The CDR3 DNA reads as TGTGCCTGGAGGGACAGTGGTACTGAAGCTTTCTTT.

The genes are TRBV27 and TRBJ2-1, with 12 positions matching TRBD2. The V segment lost 8 bases and the J segment 8 bases; nucleotides outside the gene matches: 7. This CDR3 has 14 residues. Germline V CDR1 and CDR2: MNHEY, SMNVEV (reference sequence). CDR3 loop: CASARLAGAYEQFF. The CDR3 DNA sequence: TGTGCCAGCGCCAGACTAGCGGGGGCCTATGAGCAGTTCTTC.

The sample holds many counts of this clone. The V call is TRBV19, the J call TRBJ2-2; unclear D gene. Germline CDR1 and CDR2: LNHDA and SQIVND (reference sequence). The germline V and J ends were trimmed by 9 bases and 2 bases, with 13 bases remaining between them. The CDR3 runs 14 residues. The CDR3 DNA reads as TGTGCCAGCCGACACCAAACCAACACCGGGGAGCTGTTTTTT. Protein product: CASRHQTNTGELFF.

The chain carries TRBV28 and TRBJ2-4, with D possibly being TRBD1 (5 bases). V lost 5 bases to trimming and J lost 5 bases, with 16 bases between them. From germline, CDR1 is MDHEN and CDR2 SYDVKM. This CDR3 comprises 15 residues. This CDR3 is CASSPMGVGQNIQYF. The DNA of the CDR3 is TGTGCCAGCAGTCCCATGGGCGTGGGGCAAAACATTCAGTACTTC.

The chain employs TRBV30 and TRBJ2-3; tentative D call: TRBD2 (6 bases). The CDR3 has 12 residues. V lost 3 bases to trimming and J lost 4 bases, with 8 bases between them. Looked up from germline, CDR1 is GTSNPN and CDR2 is SVGIG (reference sequence). The CDR3 DNA follows: TGTGCCTGGAGCGGAGGGGCAGATACGCAGTATTTT. Translating it yields CAWSGGADTQYF.

This clone showed up just a few times. The V and J genes are TRBV7-3 and TRBJ2-1; D is perhaps TRBD2 (6 bases). Germline lookup yields CDR1 SGHTA and CDR2 FQGTGA. This CDR3 contains 13 residues. The V gene lost 6 bases and the J gene lost 10 bases, with 16 bases spanning the gap. CDR3 loop: CASSSFGSGEQFF. The CDR3 coding sequence is TGTGCCAGCAGTTCTTTCGGGAGCGGAGAGCAGTTCTTC.

This clone came up a few times. V is TRBV6-1 and J is TRBJ2-3; tentative D call: TRBD2 (6 bases). The CDR3 has 15 residues. Trimming left V 3 bases short and J 2 bases short, with 12 bases between. Germline V gives CDR1 MNHNS, CDR2 SASEGT. DNA of the CDR3: TGTGCCAGCAGTGACCCGGAGGGTTCCACAGATACGCAGTATTTT. Encoded protein: CASSDPEGSTDTQYF.

This clone was detected a few times. The genes are TRBV4-1 and TRBJ2-5, with TRBD1 as a possible D gene (6 bases). This CDR3 comprises 16 residues. CDR1 is MGHRA, CDR2 YSYEKL, per germline. The V gene lost 4 bases and the J gene lost 2 bases, with 17 bases spanning the gap. CDR3 nucleotides: TGCGCCAGCAGCCTATGGCCGGACAGCTTTCAAGAGACCCAGTACTTC. Translated: CASSLWPDSFQETQYF.

This clone was detected a few times. V is TRBV19 and J is TRBJ2-3; 8 positions agree with TRBD2. The germline gives CDR1 LNHDA, CDR2 SQIVND (reference sequence). The junction had 13 bases not matched to a gene; V was cut back by 1 base and J by 4 bases. The CDR3 spans 18 residues. The CDR3 loop is CASSIGPGRGAWSDTQYF. For the CDR3, the DNA is TGTGCCAGTAGTATAGGTCCAGGGCGGGGGGCGTGGTCAGATACGCAGTATTTT.

The chain has TRBV18 and TRBJ2-5; 7 nucleotides match TRBD1. Trimming at V came to 3 bases and at J to 3 bases, leaving 4 bases not matched to a gene. CDR1 and CDR2 (germline): KGHSH, LQKENI. This CDR3 is 14 amino acids long. CDR3 bases: TGTGCCAGCTCACCCCCCGGGACAGAAGAGACCCAGTACTTC. Translation: CASSPPGTEETQYF.

There are a few counts of this clone. V gene TRBV9 combines with J gene TRBJ1-2, with TRBD1 identical over 7 bases. The CDR3 extends over 13 amino acids. V lost 0 bases and J lost 4; bases outside the gene matches: 0. Germline V gene sequence: CDR1 SGDLS, CDR2 YYNGEE. The CDR3 region is CASSVDRGYGYTF. As DNA, the CDR3 is TGTGCCAGCAGCGTAGACAGGGGCTATGGCTACACCTTC.

This clone was counted only a few times. V gene TRBV15 combines with J gene TRBJ1-5; D remains ambiguous. Trimming cost V 3 bases and J 11 bases, with 8 bases left between them. The CDR3 runs to 11 residues. The V gene's germline CDR1 is LNHNV and CDR2 YYDKDF (reference sequence). CDR3 nucleotide sequence: TGTGCCACCAGCAGCGCGCGGACCCAGCATTTT. This codes for CATSSARTQHF. The whole variable domain, remainder taken from reference TRBV15 and TRBJ1-5, is DAMVIQNPRYQVTQFGKPVTLSCSQTLNHNVMYWYQQKSSQAPKLLFHYYDKDFNNEADTPDNFQSRRPNTSFCFLDIRSPGLGDTAMYLCATSSARTQHFGDGTRLSIL.

This rearrangement joins TRBV6-5 to TRBJ2-5, with 10 bases that match TRBD1. The J call is in doubt because the DNA end fits TRBJ2-7 better. The CDR3 sequence is 13 residues long. Germline assignment: CDR1 MNHEY and CDR2 SVGAGI. CDR3 protein: CASSSGQGDEQYF. CDR3 sequence (DNA): TGTGCCAGCAGTTCTGGACAGGGGGACGAGCAGTACTTC.

The chain carries TRBV28 and TRBJ1-5, with TRBD1 as a possible D gene (5 bases). From germline, CDR1 is MDHEN and CDR2 SYDVKM. CDR3 length: 13 amino acids. The germline V and J ends were trimmed by 5 bases and 4 bases, with 9 bases remaining between them. The CDR3 loop reads CASSPRVNQPQHF. In DNA form, the CDR3 reads TGTGCCAGCAGTCCCAGGGTAAATCAGCCCCAGCATTTT.

This sequence joins TRBV4-1 and TRBJ2-2; 7 positions agree with TRBD1. The length of the CDR3 is 16 residues. The trim removed 1 base at V and 4 bases at J, leaving 6 bases unmatched. Germline CDR1 reads MGHRA; CDR2 reads YSYEKL. CDR3 in amino acids: CASSQASDRATGELFF. The DNA of the CDR3 is TGCGCCAGCAGCCAAGCTTCCGACAGGGCCACCGGGGAGCTGTTTTTT.

V is TRBV7-6 and J is TRBJ2-1; 7 nucleotides agree with TRBD2. In germline, CDR1 is SGHVS, CDR2 FNYEAQ. V shed 5 bases and J 3 bases; nucleotides not matched to a gene: 10. The CDR3 is 16 amino acids. The CDR3: CASSLDSGGGYNEQFF. As DNA, the CDR3 is TGTGCCAGCAGCCTCGACTCGGGGGGAGGCTACAATGAGCAGTTCTTC.

This chain connects TRBV19 to TRBJ2-2, with TRBD1 identical over 9 bases. The CDR3 has 18 residues. V dropped 5 bases and J dropped 6; count of bases not matched to a gene: 16. Per the germline V gene, CDR1 is LNHDA and CDR2 is SQIVND (reference sequence). The CDR3 region is CASSPTPGQGSQAGELFF. CDR3 nucleotide sequence: TGTGCCAGTAGTCCAACTCCGGGACAGGGTTCTCAGGCCGGGGAGCTGTTTTTT. Full variable domain (missing parts from reference TRBV19 and TRBJ2-2): DGGITQSPKYLFRKEGQNVTLSCEQNLNHDAMYWYRQDPGQGLRLIYYSQIVNDFQKGDIAEGYSVSREKKESFPLTVTSAQKNPTAFYLCASSPTPGQGSQAGELFFGEGSRLTVL.

This rearrangement joins TRBV11-2 to TRBJ2-2; tentative D call: TRBD2 (5 bases). The CDR3 extends over 12 amino acids. The V end was cut by 6 bases, the J end by 6 bases, with 8 bases between. Germline V gene data show CDR1 as SGHAT and CDR2 as FQNNGV. Here the CDR3 reads CASSEEAGELFF. DNA of the CDR3: TGTGCCAGCAGTGAGGAGGCCGGGGAGCTGTTTTTT.

The rearrangement uses TRBV5-1 and TRBJ2-6, with 11 nucleotides matching TRBD1. The trim removed 3 bases at V and 16 bases at J, leaving 15 bases unmatched. CDR1 and CDR2 from the germline V gene are SGHRS and YFSETQ. The CDR3 contains 16 residues. The CDR3: CASSYHWTGGGKPLTF. The CDR3 nucleotides are TGCGCCAGCAGCTACCATTGGACAGGGGGCGGTAAGCCACTGACTTTC.

The gene calls are TRBV4-3 and TRBJ2-1, with TRBD2 matching 12 bases. Per the germline V gene, CDR1 is LGHNA and CDR2 is YSLEER. This CDR3 spans 19 amino acids. Germline trimming cut 3 bases from V and 7 bases from J; bases unmatched to any gene: 16. The CDR3 region has the DNA TGCGCCAGCAGCCAGAACTCGAACCTCCTAGCGGGAGGGAGGAATGAGCAGTTCTTC. It encodes CASSQNSNLLAGGRNEQFF.

The CDR3: CATSRELGTGQPQHF. The CDR3 DNA sequence: TGTGCCACCAGCAGAGAATTGGGTACCGGGCAGCCCCAGCATTTT. The J gene is TRBJ1-5, the V gene TRBV15; D call uncertain. V lost 0 bases and J lost 7, with 13 bases in between. Germline V lookup: CDR1 LNHNV, CDR2 YYDKDF (reference sequence). The CDR3 extends over 15 amino acids.

The rearrangement joins TRBV5-6 to TRBJ2-6, with D unresolved. The CDR3 contains 17 residues. With 2 bases removed from V and 0 bases from J, the gap between germline ends came to 12 bases. CDR1 SGHDT and CDR2 YYEEEE come from the germline V gene. The CDR3 loop reads CASSFYVYPSGANVLTF. The DNA for the CDR3 is TGTGCCAGCAGCTTTTATGTTTATCCCTCTGGGGCCAACGTCCTGACTTTC.